A single T cell receptor beta chain is shown here with its context. No antigen is known for it. The sample is drawn from a study of Ad26.COV2.S vaccination and SARS-CoV-2 variants. Profiled with immunoSEQ multiplex PCR; TCRdb holds only in-frame clones, not every one. The sample yields 6,500 to 7,000 clones, less than 90% seen once. Overall study findings and caveats: Those who received vaccine or placebo ended up with similar non-spike TCR breadth. The TCR breadth and depth analyses may have understated or missed part of the total T cell responses.

The receptor's source is a human donor who had recovered from COVID-19. The material was peripheral blood, obtained after recovery from COVID-19.

CDR3 region: CASSPGTDRVYQPQHF. For the CDR3, the DNA is TGCGCCAGCAGTCCGGGGACGGACAGGGTTTATCAGCCCCAGCATTTT. The genes are TRBV4-1 and TRBJ1-5, with 8 bases that match TRBD1. The junction had 12 bases not matched to a gene; V was cut back by 6 bases and J by 5 bases. Germline loops: CDR1 MGHRA, CDR2 YSYEKL. The CDR3 loop spans 16 amino acids.